Listed here are 14 T cell receptor beta chains from one sample, sequenced in a study of cytomegalovirus exposure and HLA in healthy donors. PCR employed 60 Vbeta and 13 Jbeta primers. Assay: immunoSEQ multiplex PCR; the TCRdb copy retains only in-frame clones and omits some. The data contain fewer than 200,000 clones, about 81% of them seen just once; the ten biggest clones take up around 2.4%. Sequencing used PBMCs. The receptor set was obtained from a woman aged 25 to 39 in good health and CMV-seronegative.

This clone was detected once. The chain is built from TRBV25-1 and TRBJ1-2; TRBD1 is a possible D gene (5 bases). V shed 4 bases and J shed 0 bases, with 12 bases lying between them. The CDR3 consists of 15 residues. Germline V CDR1 and CDR2: MGHDK, SYGVNS. The CDR3 sequence is CASSVSGTSNYGYTF. The DNA of the CDR3 is TGTGCCAGCAGTGTATCAGGGACTTCTAACTATGGCTACACCTTC.

This chain joins TRBV7-9 and TRBJ2-6; a possible D gene is TRBD1 (6 bases). The CDR3 consists of 18 residues. From germline, CDR1 is SEHNR and CDR2 FQNEAQ (reference sequence). Trimming left V 5 bases short and J 0 bases short, with 17 bases between. Written as DNA, the CDR3 is TGTGCCAGCAGCCGCTCCAGGGGATCCTACTCTGGGGCCAACGTCCTGACTTTC. Protein sequence: CASSRSRGSYSGANVLTF. The variable domain in full, completed from reference TRBV7-9 and TRBJ2-6, reads DTGVSQNPRHKITKRGQNVTFRCDPISEHNRLYWYRQTLGQGPEFLTYFQNEAQLEKSRLLSDRFSAERPKGSFSTLEIQRTEQGDSAMYLCASSRSRGSYSGANVLTFGAGSRLTVL.

This chain connects TRBV18 to TRBJ1-5; D is unclear. The CDR3 spans 14 residues. V was cut by 2 bases and J by 2 bases, with 7 bases left in between. Germline V CDR1 and CDR2: KGHSH, LQKENI. The CDR3 region is CASSPGLGNQPQHF. CDR3 sequence (DNA): TGTGCCAGCTCACCAGGGCTCGGCAATCAGCCCCAGCATTTT.

This sequence joins TRBV28 and TRBJ1-3; 8 nucleotides agree with TRBD1. Unmatched junction bases numbered 3, after V lost 6 bases and J lost 2 bases. The germline V gene encodes CDR1 MDHEN and CDR2 SYDVKM. This CDR3 is built from 14 residues. The CDR3 region has the DNA TGTGCCAGCAGAAAGGACAGGGCTGGAAACACCATATATTTT. Residues: CASRKDRAGNTIYF.

The chain has TRBV29-1 and TRBJ2-7, with TRBD1 matching 7 bases. V dropped 6 bases and J dropped 7; count of bases not matched to a gene: 9. CDR1 and CDR2 from the germline V gene are SQVTM and ANQGSEA. The CDR3 extends over 12 amino acids. The CDR3, as DNA: TGCAGCGTACGGGACAGTGCAGATGAGCAGTACTTC. Protein product: CSVRDSADEQYF.

The genes are TRBV28 and TRBJ1-3; D not resolved. V was trimmed by 7 bases and J by 4 bases, leaving 8 bases between them. The CDR3 contains 12 residues. CDR1 MDHEN and CDR2 SYDVKM come from the germline V gene. The CDR3 sequence is CASNRAGNTIYF. The CDR3 DNA sequence: TGTGCCAGCAATCGCGCCGGAAACACCATATATTTT.

The V call is TRBV29-1, the J call TRBJ2-7; 7 nucleotides line up with TRBD1. Germline V gives CDR1 SQVTM, CDR2 ANQGSEA. The CDR3 consists of 13 residues. Trimming removed 4 bases from V and 3 bases from J; junction bases left unmatched: 6. The CDR3 reads CSVVPGGDYEQYF. The CDR3 DNA sequence: TGCAGCGTTGTGCCAGGGGGTGACTACGAGCAGTACTTC.

The chain is built from TRBV7-9 and TRBJ2-7; TRBD2 matches 15 bases. Trimming removed 6 bases from V and 4 bases from J; junction bases left unmatched: 7. Germline CDR1 SEHNR, CDR2 FQNEAQ (reference sequence). The CDR3 totals 16 residues. This chain's CDR3 is CASRSPGTSGRYEQYF. In DNA, the CDR3 is TGTGCCAGCAGATCACCTGGGACTAGCGGGAGGTACGAGCAGTACTTC.

This chain links TRBV5-6 with TRBJ2-3; 9 bases fit TRBD2. CDR3 length: 17 amino acids. CDR1 is SGHDT and CDR2 is YYEEEE in the germline V gene. After removal of 1 base from V and 0 bases from J, the junction contained 6 bases not matched to a gene. As DNA, the CDR3 is TGTGCCAGCAGCTTGATCCTCGCGGGGGGGAGCACAGATACGCAGTATTTT. This encodes CASSLILAGGSTDTQYF.

CDR3 DNA sequence: TGCGCCAGCAGCTCCACCCCACTAGCGGGAGGGCCGTACGAGCAGTACTTC. It encodes CASSSTPLAGGPYEQYF. V usage is TRBV5-1 and J usage is TRBJ2-7; 13 nucleotides align to TRBD2. CDR1 is SGHRS and CDR2 is YFSETQ in the germline V gene. V lost 3 bases and J lost 4; bases outside the gene matches: 10. CDR3 length: 17 amino acids.

The rearrangement links TRBV6-6 to TRBJ2-7; 9 positions match TRBD1. Looked up from germline, CDR1 is MNHNY and CDR2 is SVGAGI (reference sequence). Trimming removed 0 bases from V and 1 base from J; junction bases left unmatched: 4. The CDR3 length is 16 residues. CDR3 in DNA: TGTGCCAGCAGTTACTCGATCGGGACAGGGTCCTACGAGCAGTACTTC. Protein product: CASSYSIGTGSYEQYF.

J is TRBJ2-2 and V is TRBV28; no reliable D call. The germline V gene has CDR1 MDHEN and CDR2 SYDVKM. The V end lost 7 bases, the J end lost 6 bases, and 9 bases lay between the germline ends. The CDR3 runs 12 residues. The CDR3 loop reads CASKKLSGELFF. The CDR3 nucleotides are TGTGCCAGCAAAAAGCTATCCGGGGAGCTGTTTTTT.

The chain is built from TRBV5-1 and TRBJ2-7; D unresolved. The CDR3 spans 15 residues. V was clipped by 0 bases and J by 3 bases, with 13 bases between them. From germline, CDR1 is SGHRS and CDR2 YFSETQ. CDR3 sequence reads: CASSLALNQDYEQYF. Written as DNA, the CDR3 is TGCGCCAGCAGCTTGGCACTGAACCAAGACTACGAGCAGTACTTC.

Details on this clone: A read error may produce the germline difference seen at one junction end. The gene calls are TRBV27 and TRBJ2-6; tentatively, D is TRBD1 (5 bases). This CDR3 is built from 17 residues. CDR1 is MNHEY and CDR2 is SMNVEV in the germline V gene (reference sequence). CDR3 loop: CASSSPTVTTGANGLTF. CDR3 nucleotides: TGTGCCAGCAGTTCCCCAACGGTTACAACTGGGGCCAACGGCCTGACTTTC.